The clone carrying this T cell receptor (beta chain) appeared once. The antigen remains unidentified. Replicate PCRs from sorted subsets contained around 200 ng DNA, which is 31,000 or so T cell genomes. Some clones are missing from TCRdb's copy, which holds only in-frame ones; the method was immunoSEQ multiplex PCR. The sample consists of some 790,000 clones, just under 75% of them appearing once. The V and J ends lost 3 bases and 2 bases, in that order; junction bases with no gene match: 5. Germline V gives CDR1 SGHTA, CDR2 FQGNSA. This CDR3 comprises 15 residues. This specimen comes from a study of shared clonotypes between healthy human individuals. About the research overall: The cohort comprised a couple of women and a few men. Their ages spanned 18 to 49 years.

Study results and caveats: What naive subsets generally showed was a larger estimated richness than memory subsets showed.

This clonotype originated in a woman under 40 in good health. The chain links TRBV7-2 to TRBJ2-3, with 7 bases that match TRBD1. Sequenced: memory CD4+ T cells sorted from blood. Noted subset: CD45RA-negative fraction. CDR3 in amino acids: CASSLTRGSTDTQYF. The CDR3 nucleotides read TGTGCCAGCAGCTTGACCAGGGGGTCCACAGATACGCAGTATTTT.